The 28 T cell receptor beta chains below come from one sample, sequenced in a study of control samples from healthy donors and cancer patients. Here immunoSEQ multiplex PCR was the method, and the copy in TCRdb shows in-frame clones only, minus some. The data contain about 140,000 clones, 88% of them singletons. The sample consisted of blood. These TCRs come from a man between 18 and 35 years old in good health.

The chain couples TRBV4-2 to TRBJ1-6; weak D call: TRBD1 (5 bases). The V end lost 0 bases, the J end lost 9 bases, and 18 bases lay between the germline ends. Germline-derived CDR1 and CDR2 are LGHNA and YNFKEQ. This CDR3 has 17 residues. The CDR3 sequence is CASSQDSPGQRGSPLHF. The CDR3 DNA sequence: TGTGCCAGCAGCCAAGATTCCCCCGGGCAGAGGGGTTCACCCCTCCACTTT.

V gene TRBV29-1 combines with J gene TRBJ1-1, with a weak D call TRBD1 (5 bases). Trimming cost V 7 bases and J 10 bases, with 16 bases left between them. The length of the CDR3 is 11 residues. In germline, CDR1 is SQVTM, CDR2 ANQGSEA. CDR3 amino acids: CSAYSGGGAFF. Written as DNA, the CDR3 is TGCAGCGCCTACTCTGGGGGAGGAGCTTTCTTT.

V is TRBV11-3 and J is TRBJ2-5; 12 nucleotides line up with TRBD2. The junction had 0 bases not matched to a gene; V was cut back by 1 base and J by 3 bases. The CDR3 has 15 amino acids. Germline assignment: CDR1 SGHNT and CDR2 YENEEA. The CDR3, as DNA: TGTGCCAGCAGCTTAGGACTAGCGGGGGAAGAGACCCAGTACTTC. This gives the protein CASSLGLAGEETQYF. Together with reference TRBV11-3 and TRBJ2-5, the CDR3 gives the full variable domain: EAGVVQSPRYKIIEKKQPVAFWCNPISGHNTLYWYLQNLGQGPELLIRYENEEAVDDSQLPKDRFSAERLKGVDSTLKIQPAELGDSAVYLCASSLGLAGEETQYFGPGTRLLVL.

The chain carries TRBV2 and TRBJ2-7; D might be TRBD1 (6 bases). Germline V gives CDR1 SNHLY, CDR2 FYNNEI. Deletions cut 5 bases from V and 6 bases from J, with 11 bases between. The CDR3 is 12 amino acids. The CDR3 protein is CASSLGGREQYF. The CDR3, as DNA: TGTGCCAGCAGTTTAGGGGGACGCGAGCAGTACTTC.

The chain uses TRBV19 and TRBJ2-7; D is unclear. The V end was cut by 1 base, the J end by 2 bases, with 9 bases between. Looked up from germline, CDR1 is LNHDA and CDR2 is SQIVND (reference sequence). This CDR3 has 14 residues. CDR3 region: CASSIARGPYEQYF. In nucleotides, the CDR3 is TGTGCCAGTAGTATAGCACGCGGCCCCTACGAGCAGTACTTC.

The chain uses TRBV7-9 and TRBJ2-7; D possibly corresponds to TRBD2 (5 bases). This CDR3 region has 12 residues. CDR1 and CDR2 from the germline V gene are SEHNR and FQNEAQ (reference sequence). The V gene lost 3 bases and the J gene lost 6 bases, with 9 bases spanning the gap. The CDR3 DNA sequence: TGTGCCAGCAGCTTCACTAGGGCCGAGCAGTACTTC. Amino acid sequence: CASSFTRAEQYF.

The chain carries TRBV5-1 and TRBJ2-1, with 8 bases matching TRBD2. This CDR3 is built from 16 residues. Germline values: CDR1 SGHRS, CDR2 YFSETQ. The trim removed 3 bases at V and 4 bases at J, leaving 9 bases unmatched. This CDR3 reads CASSYEPGGTYNEQFF. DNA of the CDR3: TGCGCCAGCAGCTACGAACCGGGGGGGACTTACAATGAGCAGTTCTTC. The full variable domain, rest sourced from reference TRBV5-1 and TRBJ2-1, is KAGVTQTPRYLIKTRGQQVTLSCSPISGHRSVSWYQQTPGQGLQFLFEYFSETQRNKGNFPGRFSGRQFSNSRSEMNVSTLELGDSALYLCASSYEPGGTYNEQFFGPGTRLTVL.

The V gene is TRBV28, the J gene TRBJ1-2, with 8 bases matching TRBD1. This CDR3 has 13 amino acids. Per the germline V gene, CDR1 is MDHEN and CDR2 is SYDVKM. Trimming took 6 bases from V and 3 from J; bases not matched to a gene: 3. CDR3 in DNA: TGTGCCAGCAGCCAGGGACAGGACTATGGCTACACCTTC. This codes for CASSQGQDYGYTF.

The CDR3 region has the DNA TGTGCCAGCAGGGAGGGACAGCTCACTGAAGCTTTCTTT. Its translation is CASREGQLTEAFF. The chain uses TRBV2 and TRBJ1-1, with 7 positions matching TRBD1. V was pared by 6 bases and J by 4 bases, with 5 bases of the junction left unmatched. In germline, CDR1 is SNHLY, CDR2 FYNNEI. CDR3 size: 13 residues.

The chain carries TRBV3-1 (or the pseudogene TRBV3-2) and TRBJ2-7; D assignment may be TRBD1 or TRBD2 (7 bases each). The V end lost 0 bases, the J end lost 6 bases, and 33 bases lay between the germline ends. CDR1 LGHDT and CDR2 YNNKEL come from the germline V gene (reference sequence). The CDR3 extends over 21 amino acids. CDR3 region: CASSQDVGGIGWGQSGTEQYF. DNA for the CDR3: TGTGCCAGCAGCCAAGATGTGGGGGGGATCGGCTGGGGACAGAGTGGGACCGAGCAGTACTTC.

Written as DNA, the CDR3 is TGCGCCAGCAGCCAAGTGATGGCAATCGATGAGCAGTTCTTC. It codes for CASSQVMAIDEQFF. The rearrangement uses TRBV4-1 and TRBJ2-1; D call uncertain. Germline CDR1 reads MGHRA; CDR2 reads YSYEKL. The CDR3 contains 14 residues. V was clipped by 1 base and J by 8 bases, with 12 bases between them.

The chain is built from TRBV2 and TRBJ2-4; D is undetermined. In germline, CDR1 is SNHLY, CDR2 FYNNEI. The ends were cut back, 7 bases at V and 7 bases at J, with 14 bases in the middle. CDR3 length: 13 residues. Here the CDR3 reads CASKNELRNIQYF. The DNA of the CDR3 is TGTGCCAGCAAGAACGAACTCAGGAACATTCAGTACTTC.

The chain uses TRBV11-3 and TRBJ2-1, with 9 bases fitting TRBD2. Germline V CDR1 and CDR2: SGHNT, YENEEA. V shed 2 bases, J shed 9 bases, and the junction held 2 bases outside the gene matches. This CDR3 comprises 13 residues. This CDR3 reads CASSLLRGGEQFF. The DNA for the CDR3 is TGTGCCAGCAGCTTATTGCGGGGGGGTGAGCAGTTCTTC.

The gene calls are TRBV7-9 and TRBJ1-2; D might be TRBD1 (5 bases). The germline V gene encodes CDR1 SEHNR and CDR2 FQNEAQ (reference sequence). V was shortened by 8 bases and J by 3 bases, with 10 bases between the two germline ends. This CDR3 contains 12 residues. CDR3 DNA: TGTGCCAGCTCCGGGACTTACTATGGCTACACCTTC. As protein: CASSGTYYGYTF.

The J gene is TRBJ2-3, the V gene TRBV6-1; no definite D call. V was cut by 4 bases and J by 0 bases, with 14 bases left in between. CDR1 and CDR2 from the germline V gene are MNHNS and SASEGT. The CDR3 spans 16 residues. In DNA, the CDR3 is TGTGCCAGCAGTGTGCCTCGGCAGACTAGCACAGATACGCAGTATTTT. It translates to CASSVPRQTSTDTQYF.

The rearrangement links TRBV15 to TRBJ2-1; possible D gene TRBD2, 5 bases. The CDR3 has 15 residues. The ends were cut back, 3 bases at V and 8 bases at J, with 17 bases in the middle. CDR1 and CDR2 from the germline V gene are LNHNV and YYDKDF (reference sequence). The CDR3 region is CATSRDSSSLDEQFF. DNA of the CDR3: TGTGCCACCAGCAGGGACTCGTCGAGCTTGGATGAGCAGTTCTTC.

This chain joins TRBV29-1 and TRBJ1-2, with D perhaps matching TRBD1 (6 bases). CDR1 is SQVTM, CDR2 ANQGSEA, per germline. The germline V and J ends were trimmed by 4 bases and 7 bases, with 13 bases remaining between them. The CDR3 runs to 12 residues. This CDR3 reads CSVATGLGGYTF. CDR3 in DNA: TGCAGCGTTGCCACAGGGCTTGGTGGCTACACCTTC.

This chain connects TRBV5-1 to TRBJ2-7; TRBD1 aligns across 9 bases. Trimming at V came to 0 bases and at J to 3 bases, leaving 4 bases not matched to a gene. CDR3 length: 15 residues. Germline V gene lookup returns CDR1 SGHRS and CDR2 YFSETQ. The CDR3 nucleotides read TGCGCCAGCAGCTTGGGGCTGGACAGGGGCTACGAGCAGTACTTC. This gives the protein CASSLGLDRGYEQYF.

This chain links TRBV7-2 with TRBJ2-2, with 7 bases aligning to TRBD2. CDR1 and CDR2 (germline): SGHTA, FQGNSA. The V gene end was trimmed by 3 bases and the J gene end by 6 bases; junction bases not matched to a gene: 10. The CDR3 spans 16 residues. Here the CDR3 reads CASSFSAGDSPGELFF. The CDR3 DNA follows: TGTGCCAGCAGCTTCTCGGCGGGGGATTCCCCCGGGGAGCTGTTTTTT.

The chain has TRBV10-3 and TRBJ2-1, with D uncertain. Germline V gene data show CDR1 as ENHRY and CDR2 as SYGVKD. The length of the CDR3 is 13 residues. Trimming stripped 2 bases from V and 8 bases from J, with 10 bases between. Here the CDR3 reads CAISEVIYDEQFF. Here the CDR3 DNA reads TGTGCCATCAGTGAGGTTATCTATGATGAGCAGTTCTTC.

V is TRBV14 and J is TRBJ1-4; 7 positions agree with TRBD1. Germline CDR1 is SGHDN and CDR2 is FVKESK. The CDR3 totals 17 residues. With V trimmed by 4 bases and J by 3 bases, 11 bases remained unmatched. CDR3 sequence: CASSRTGRGGANEKLFF. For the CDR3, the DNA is TGTGCCAGCAGCCGCACTGGACGAGGGGGCGCTAATGAAAAACTGTTTTTT. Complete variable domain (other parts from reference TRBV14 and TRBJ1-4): EAGVTQFPSHSVIEKGQTVTLRCDPISGHDNLYWYRRVMGKEIKFLLHFVKESKQDESGMPNNRFLAERTGGTYSTLKVQPAELEDSGVYFCASSRTGRGGANEKLFFGSGTQLSVL.

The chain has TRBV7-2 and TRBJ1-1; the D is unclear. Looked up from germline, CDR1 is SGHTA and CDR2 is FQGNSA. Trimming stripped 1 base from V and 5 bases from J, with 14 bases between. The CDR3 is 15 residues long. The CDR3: CASSLGGGARTEAFF. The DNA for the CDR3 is TGTGCCAGCAGCTTAGGAGGAGGCGCGAGGACTGAAGCTTTCTTT. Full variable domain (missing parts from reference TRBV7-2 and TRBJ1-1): GAGVSQSPSNKVTEKGKDVELRCDPISGHTALYWYRQSLGQGLEFLIYFQGNSAPDKSGLPSDRFSAERTGGSVSTLTIQRTQQEDSAVYLCASSLGGGARTEAFFGQGTRLTVV.

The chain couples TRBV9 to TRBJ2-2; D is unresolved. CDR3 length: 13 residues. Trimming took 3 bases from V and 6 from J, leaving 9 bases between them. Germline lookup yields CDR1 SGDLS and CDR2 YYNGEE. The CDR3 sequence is CASSAARAGELFF. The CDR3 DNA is TGTGCCAGCAGCGCGGCCCGGGCCGGGGAGCTGTTTTTT.

The CDR3 protein is CASTGNRGYNSPLHF. CDR3 coding DNA: TGTGCCAGCACGGGGAACAGGGGCTATAATTCACCCCTCCACTTT. The chain combines TRBV2 with TRBJ1-6; 7 bases fit TRBD1. In germline, CDR1 is SNHLY, CDR2 FYNNEI. V was pared by 7 bases and J by 3 bases, with 6 bases of the junction left unmatched. This CDR3 has 15 amino acids.

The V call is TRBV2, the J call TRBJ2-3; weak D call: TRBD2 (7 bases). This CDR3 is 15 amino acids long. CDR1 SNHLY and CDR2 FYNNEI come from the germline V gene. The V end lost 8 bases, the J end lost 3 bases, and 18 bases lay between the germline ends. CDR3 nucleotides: TGTGCCAGCCGCTTCGGGGGGCGAGGGACAGATACGCAGTATTTT. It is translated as CASRFGGRGTDTQYF.

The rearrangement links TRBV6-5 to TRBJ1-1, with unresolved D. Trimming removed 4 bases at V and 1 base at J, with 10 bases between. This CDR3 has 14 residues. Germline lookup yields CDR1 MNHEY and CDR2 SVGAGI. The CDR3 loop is CASSWGEGNTEAFF. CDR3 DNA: TGTGCCAGCAGTTGGGGAGAGGGGAACACTGAAGCTTTCTTT.

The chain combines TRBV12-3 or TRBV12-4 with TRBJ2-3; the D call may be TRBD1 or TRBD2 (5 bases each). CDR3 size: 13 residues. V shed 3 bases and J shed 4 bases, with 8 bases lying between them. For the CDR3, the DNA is TGTGCCAGCAGTTTGGGGGTTTCAGATACGCAGTATTTT. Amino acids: CASSLGVSDTQYF.

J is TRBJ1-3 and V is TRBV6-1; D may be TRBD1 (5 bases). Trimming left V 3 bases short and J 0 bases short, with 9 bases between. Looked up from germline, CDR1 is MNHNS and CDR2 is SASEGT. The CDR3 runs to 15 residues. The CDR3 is CASSDRGSSGNTIYF. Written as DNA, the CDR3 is TGTGCCAGCAGTGATCGGGGGAGCTCTGGAAACACCATATATTTT.